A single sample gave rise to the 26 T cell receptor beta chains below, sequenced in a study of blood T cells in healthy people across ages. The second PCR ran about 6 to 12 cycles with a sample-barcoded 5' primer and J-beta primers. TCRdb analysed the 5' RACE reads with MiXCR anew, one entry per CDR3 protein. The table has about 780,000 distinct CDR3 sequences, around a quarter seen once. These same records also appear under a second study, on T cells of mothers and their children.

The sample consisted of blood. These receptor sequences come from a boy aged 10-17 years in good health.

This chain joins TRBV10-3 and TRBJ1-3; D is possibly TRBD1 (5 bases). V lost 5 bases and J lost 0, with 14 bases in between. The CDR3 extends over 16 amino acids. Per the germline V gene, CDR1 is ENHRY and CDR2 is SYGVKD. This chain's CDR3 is CAISRGAENSGNTIYF. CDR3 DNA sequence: TGTGCCATCAGTCGCGGGGCGGAGAACTCTGGAAACACCATATATTTT.

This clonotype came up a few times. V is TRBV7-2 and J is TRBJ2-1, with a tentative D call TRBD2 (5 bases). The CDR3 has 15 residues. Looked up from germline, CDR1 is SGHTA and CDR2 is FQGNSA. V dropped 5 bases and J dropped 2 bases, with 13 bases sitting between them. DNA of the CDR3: TGTGCCAGCAGCCGAGGCGGGCCTACCTACAATGAGCAGTTCTTC. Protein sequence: CASSRGGPTYNEQFF. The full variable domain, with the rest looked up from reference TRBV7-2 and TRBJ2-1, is GAGVSQSPSNKVTEKGKDVELRCDPISGHTALYWYRQSLGQGLEFLIYFQGNSAPDKSGLPSDRFSAERTGGSVSTLTIQRTQQEDSAVYLCASSRGGPTYNEQFFGPGTRLTVL.

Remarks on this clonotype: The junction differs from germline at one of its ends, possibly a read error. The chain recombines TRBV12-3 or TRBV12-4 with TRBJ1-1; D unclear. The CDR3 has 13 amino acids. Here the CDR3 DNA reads TGTGCCAGCAGTTTCGGCCCTTGGAGTGAAGTTTTCTTT. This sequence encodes CASSFGPWSEVFF.

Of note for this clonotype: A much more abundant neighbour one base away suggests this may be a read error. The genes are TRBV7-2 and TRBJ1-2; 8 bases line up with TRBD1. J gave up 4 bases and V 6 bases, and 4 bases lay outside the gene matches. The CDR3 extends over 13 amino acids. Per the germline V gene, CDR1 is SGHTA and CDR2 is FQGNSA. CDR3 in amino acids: CASSHDRGYGYTF. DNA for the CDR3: TGTGCCAGCAGTCACGACAGGGGCTATGGCTACACCTTC.

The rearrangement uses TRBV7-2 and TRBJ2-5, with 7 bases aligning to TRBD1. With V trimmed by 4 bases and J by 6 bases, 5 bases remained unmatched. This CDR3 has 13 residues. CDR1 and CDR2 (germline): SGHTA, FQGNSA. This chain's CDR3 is CASSSGQQKTQYF. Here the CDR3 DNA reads TGTGCCAGCAGCTCGGGACAGCAAAAGACCCAGTACTTC. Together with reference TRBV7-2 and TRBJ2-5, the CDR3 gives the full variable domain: GAGVSQSPSNKVTEKGKDVELRCDPISGHTALYWYRQSLGQGLEFLIYFQGNSAPDKSGLPSDRFSAERTGGSVSTLTIQRTQQEDSAVYLCASSSGQQKTQYFGPGTRLLVL.

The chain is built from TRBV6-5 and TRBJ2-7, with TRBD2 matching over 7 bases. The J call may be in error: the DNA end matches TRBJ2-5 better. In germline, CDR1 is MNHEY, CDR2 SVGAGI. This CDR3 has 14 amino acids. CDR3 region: CASSYAGEGETQYF. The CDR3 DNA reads TGTGCCAGCAGTTACGCGGGGGAGGGCGAGACCCAGTACTTC.

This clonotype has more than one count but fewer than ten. The CDR3 is CATSDRDTLHGTDTQYF. The CDR3 DNA follows: TGTGCCACCAGTGATCGTGACACCCTGCATGGGACAGATACGCAGTATTTT. The rearrangement links TRBV24-1 to TRBJ2-3; D is unclear. In germline, CDR1 is KGHDR, CDR2 SFDVKD. Deletions cut 3 bases from V and 3 bases from J, with 18 bases between. CDR3 size: 17 residues.

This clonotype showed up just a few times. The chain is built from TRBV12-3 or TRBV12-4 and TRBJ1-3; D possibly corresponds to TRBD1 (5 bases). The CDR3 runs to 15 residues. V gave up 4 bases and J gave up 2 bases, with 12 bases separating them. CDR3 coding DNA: TGTGCCAGCAGTTCCCTGGGGGGGGCTGGAAACACCATATATTTT. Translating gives CASSSLGGAGNTIYF.

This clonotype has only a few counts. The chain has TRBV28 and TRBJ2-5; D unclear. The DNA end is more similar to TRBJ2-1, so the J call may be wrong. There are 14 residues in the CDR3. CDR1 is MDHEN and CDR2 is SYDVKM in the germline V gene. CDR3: CASSSRPNINEQFF. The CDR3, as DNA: TGTGCCAGCAGCTCCCGGCCTAACATCAATGAGCAGTTCTTC.

The CDR3 DNA reads as TGCAGCGTTGAAGGGGCAGACAGGGACTACGAGCAGTACTTC. Protein: CSVEGADRDYEQYF. The chain links TRBV29-1 to TRBJ2-5; 7 nucleotides agree with TRBD1. The closer fit of TRBJ2-7 to the DNA end suggests the J call may be wrong. Germline CDR1 and CDR2: SQVTM and ANQGSEA. This CDR3 region has 14 residues.

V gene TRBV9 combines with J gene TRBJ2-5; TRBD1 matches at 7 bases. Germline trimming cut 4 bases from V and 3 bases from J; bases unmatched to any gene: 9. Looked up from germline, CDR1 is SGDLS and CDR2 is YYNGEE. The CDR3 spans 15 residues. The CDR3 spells CASSSYQGEKETQYF. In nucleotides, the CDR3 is TGTGCCAGCAGCTCCTACCAGGGGGAGAAAGAGACCCAGTACTTC.

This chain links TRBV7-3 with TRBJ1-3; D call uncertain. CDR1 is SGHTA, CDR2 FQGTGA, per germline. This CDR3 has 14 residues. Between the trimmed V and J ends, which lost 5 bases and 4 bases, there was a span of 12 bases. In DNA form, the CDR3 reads TGTGCCAGCAGCATGGACGCCACGGGAAACACCATATATTTT. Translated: CASSMDATGNTIYF.

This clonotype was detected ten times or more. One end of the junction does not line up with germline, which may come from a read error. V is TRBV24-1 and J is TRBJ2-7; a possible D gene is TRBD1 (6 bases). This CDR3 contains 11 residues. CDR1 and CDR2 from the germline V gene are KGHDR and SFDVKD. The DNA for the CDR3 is TGTGCCACCAGCGACAACAGGGAGCGGTACTTC. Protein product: CATSDNRERYF.

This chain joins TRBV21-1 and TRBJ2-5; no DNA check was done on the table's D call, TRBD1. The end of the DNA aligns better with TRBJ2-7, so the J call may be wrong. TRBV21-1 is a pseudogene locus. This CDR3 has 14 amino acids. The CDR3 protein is CASSGTGVWYEQYF. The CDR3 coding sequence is TGTGCCAGCAGCGGGACAGGGGTTTGGTACGAGCAGTACTTC.

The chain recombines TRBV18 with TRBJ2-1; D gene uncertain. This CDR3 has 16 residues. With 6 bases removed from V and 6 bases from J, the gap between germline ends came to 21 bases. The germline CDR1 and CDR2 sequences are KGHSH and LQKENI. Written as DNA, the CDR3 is TGTGCCAGCTCTCCCAATGCAGTAAGCGCCGGCAATGAGCAGTTCTTC. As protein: CASSPNAVSAGNEQFF.

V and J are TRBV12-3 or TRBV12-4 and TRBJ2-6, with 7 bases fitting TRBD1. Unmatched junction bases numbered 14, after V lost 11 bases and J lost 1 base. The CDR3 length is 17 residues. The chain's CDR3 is CACPRDSSLSGANVLTF. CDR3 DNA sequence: TGTGCCTGCCCTCGGGACAGCTCTCTATCTGGGGCCAACGTCCTGACTTTC.

The CDR3 DNA is TGCAGCGTTGGGGGGCGCATCGACTATGGCTACACCTTC. This translates into CSVGGRIDYGYTF. This chain joins TRBV29-1 and TRBJ1-2, with D tentatively TRBD1 (6 bases). V lost 4 bases and J lost 3, with 12 bases in between. CDR3 size: 13 residues. Per germline, CDR1 SQVTM and CDR2 ANQGSEA.

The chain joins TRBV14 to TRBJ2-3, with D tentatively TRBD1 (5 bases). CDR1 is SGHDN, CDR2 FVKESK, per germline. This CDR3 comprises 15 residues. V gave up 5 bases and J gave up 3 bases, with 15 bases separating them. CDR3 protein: CASSASGLDTDTQYF. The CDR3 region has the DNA TGTGCCAGCAGCGCCTCAGGGCTCGATACAGATACGCAGTATTTT.

The CDR3: CASSPLKGPSYNEQFF. CDR3 bases: TGTGCCAGCAGCCCTCTAAAGGGTCCCTCATACAATGAGCAGTTCTTC. The chain links TRBV11-2 to TRBJ2-1; D not resolved. CDR1 is SGHAT and CDR2 is FQNNGV in the germline V gene. V gave up 5 bases and J gave up 4 bases, with 18 bases separating them. The CDR3 length is 16 residues.

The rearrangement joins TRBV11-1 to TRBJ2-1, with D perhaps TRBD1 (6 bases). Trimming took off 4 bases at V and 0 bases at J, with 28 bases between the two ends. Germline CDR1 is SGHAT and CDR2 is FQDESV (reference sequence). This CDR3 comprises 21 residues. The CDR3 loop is CASSYPKPGDTTSRSYNEQFF. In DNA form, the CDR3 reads TGTGCCAGCAGCTATCCGAAGCCCGGGGACACAACCTCCCGCTCCTACAATGAGCAGTTCTTC.

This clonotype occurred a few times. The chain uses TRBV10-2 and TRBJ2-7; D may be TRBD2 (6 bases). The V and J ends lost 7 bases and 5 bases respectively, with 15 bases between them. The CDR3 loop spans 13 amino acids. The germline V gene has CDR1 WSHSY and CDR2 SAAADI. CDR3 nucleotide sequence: TGCGCCAGCACTGGGACTGCTCTTCACGAGCAGTACTTC. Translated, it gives CASTGTALHEQYF.

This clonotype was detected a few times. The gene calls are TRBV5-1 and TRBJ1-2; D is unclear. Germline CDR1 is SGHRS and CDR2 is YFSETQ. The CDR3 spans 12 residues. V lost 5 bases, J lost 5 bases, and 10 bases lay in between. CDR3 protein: CASSVDRYGYTF. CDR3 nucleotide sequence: TGCGCCAGCAGTGTAGACCGTTATGGCTACACCTTC.

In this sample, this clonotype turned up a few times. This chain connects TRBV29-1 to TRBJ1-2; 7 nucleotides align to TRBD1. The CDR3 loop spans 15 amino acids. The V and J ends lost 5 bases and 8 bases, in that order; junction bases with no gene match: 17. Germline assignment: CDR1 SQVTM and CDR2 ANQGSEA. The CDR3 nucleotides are TGCAGCGTTCGGCCGGGACAGCAAATCCCGAGGGGCTACACCTTC. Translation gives CSVRPGQQIPRGYTF.

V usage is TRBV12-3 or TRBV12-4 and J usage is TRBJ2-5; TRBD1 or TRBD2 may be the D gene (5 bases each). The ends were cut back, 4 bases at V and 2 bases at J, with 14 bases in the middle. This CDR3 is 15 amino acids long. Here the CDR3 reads CASSSPGRHQETQYF. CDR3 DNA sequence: TGTGCCAGCAGTTCTCCGGGACGGCATCAAGAGACCCAGTACTTC.

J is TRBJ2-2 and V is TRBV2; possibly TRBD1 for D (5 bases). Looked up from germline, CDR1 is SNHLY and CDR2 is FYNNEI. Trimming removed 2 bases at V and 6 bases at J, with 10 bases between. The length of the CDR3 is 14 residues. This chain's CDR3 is CASSESGSPGELFF. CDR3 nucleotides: TGTGCCAGCAGTGAATCAGGGTCTCCCGGGGAGCTGTTTTTT.

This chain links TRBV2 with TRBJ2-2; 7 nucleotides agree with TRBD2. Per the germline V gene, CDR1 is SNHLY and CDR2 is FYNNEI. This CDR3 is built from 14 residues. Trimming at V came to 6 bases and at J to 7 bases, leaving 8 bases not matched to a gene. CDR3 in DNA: TGTGCCAGCAGACCTGAGCGGGGAGTCGGGGAGCTGTTTTTT. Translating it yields CASRPERGVGELFF.